This is a list of T cell receptor beta chains from one sample in a study of blood T cells in healthy people across ages. TCRdb re-called the 5' RACE reads with MiXCR, one entry per CDR3 protein. Counted here are under 850,000 distinct CDR3 sequences, 36% occurring once; the ten biggest clones make up 10% to 15%. Sequencing was performed on blood. The source of these receptors is a man aged 18 to 30 in good health. The conserved cysteine and the conserved F or W are not part of the CDR3 here. Each record gives: V gene, J gene, CDR3 length, CDR3 protein.

V gene: TRBV6-5; J gene: TRBJ2-1; CDR3 length: 13; CDR3 protein: ASSQTGLGHNEQF
V gene: TRBV12-3/TRBV12-4; J gene: TRBJ1-5; CDR3 length: 12; CDR3 protein: ASSLGVGLKPQH
V gene: TRBV5-5; J gene: TRBJ2-3; CDR3 length: 13; CDR3 protein: ASSSGGAPTDTQY
V gene: TRBV20-1; J gene: TRBJ2-1; CDR3 length: 13; CDR3 protein: SAGDLAGGINEQF
V gene: TRBV5-5; J gene: -; CDR3 length: 14; CDR3 protein: ASSPSSWGYQETQF
V gene: TRBV4-3; J gene: TRBJ1-4; CDR3 length: 13; CDR3 protein: ASSQEGTTNEKLF
V gene: TRBV10-3; J gene: TRBJ2-2; CDR3 length: 11; CDR3 protein: AISEQYTGELF
V gene: TRBV29-1; J gene: TRBJ1-2; CDR3 length: 10; CDR3 protein: SAQPDFGGYT
V gene: TRBV11-2; J gene: -; CDR3 length: 13; CDR3 protein: ASSLGGREQETQF
V gene: TRBV12-3/TRBV12-4; J gene: TRBJ1-5; CDR3 length: 12; CDR3 protein: ASSSDRVVQPQH
V gene: TRBV4-3; J gene: TRBJ1-2; CDR3 length: 13; CDR3 protein: ASSQEVASHYGYT
V gene: TRBV9; J gene: TRBJ1-3; CDR3 length: 13; CDR3 protein: ASSVEGRPGNTIY
V gene: TRBV7-6; J gene: TRBJ2-3; CDR3 length: 14; CDR3 protein: ASSPRVPSPTDTQY
V gene: TRBV4-2; J gene: TRBJ1-6; CDR3 length: 13; CDR3 protein: ASSQAGQGNSPLH
V gene: TRBV20-1; J gene: TRBJ1-1; CDR3 length: 12; CDR3 protein: SARDGQGDTEAF
V gene: TRBV10-3; J gene: TRBJ2-3; CDR3 length: 10; CDR3 protein: AITGDPDTQY
V gene: TRBV4-2; J gene: TRBJ2-5; CDR3 length: 14; CDR3 protein: ASSQDRTSGRETQY
V gene: TRBV12-3/TRBV12-4; J gene: TRBJ1-2; CDR3 length: 9; CDR3 protein: ASSLGGGYT
V gene: TRBV14; J gene: TRBJ1-1; CDR3 length: 15; CDR3 protein: ASSQIGGLSWYTEAF
V gene: TRBV12-3/TRBV12-4; J gene: TRBJ1-5; CDR3 length: 12; CDR3 protein: ASSPQGASQPQH
V gene: TRBV6-1; J gene: TRBJ2-1; CDR3 length: 15; CDR3 protein: ASVGTSGRYSYNEQF
V gene: TRBV28; J gene: TRBJ2-1; CDR3 length: 15; CDR3 protein: ASSLRTSGSSYNEQF
V gene: TRBV20-1; J gene: TRBJ2-1; CDR3 length: 14; CDR3 protein: SAADRVGGGVNEQF
V gene: TRBV20-1; J gene: TRBJ1-5; CDR3 length: 11; CDR3 protein: SARGTGRQPQH
V gene: TRBV7-8; J gene: TRBJ1-2; CDR3 length: 14; CDR3 protein: ASSLVHRGRDYGYT
V gene: TRBV5-1; J gene: TRBJ2-2; CDR3 length: 14; CDR3 protein: ASSLNIGPNTGELF